The subject of this entry is one T cell receptor (beta chain). At one boundary the junction diverges from the germline segment, which might be a read error. Original methodology: Nucleated cell number was recorded as an estimate derived from reference gene primer amplification. Profiled with immunoSEQ multiplex PCR; TCRdb holds only in-frame clones, not every one. From that table come the V and J calls and clone size; the DNA was used to work out D and trimming. The profile shows 140,000 or so clones, approximately 84% of them singletons. The data are from a study of blood T cell repertoires in COVID-19. Across the study: T cells, B-cell-depleted T cells, or PBMCs supplied cDNA or gDNA.

This CDR3 has 16 residues. Looked up from germline, CDR1 is MGHRA and CDR2 is YSYEKL. The cohort comprised adults aged 18 to 89 years residing in around 25 US areas. A COVID-19 case had been met by exposed participants during the 2 weeks before study entry. The TCR sequence derives from a woman aged 18-29 years who had been exposed to COVID-19. The chain employs TRBV4-1 and TRBJ2-3; 13 nucleotides agree with TRBD2. Sequenced input: PBMCs or T cells enriched from blood (not recorded which). CDR3 nucleotides: TGCGCCAGCAGCCCCTGGACTAGCGGGAGCATAGATACGCAGTATTTT. It codes for CASSPWTSGSIDTQYF.